This T cell receptor (beta chain) appears in the sequencing data of a study of beta chain features in type 1 diabetes (dated by TCRdb to the late 2010s). In terms of the full investigation: Mean age, gender distribution, total cell number and subset yield did not differ between patients and healthy donors. A total of under 140,000,000 sorted cells were examined across all samples, and the number of cells per subset was strongly correlated with RNA yield. The study compared the TCRB repertoires of sorted circulating CD4+ T cell subsets in recently diagnosed type 1 diabetes patients with those in matched healthy donors. Regulatory and stem cell-like memory subsets were isolated from only 8 patients and roughly eight healthy donors, whereas naive and central memory subsets came from all 30 or so donors. Overall results and qualifications from the work: Type 1 diabetes patients showed a moderate but significant shortening of TCRB CDR3 length in all four CD4+ subsets. Because the HLA sub-analyses included only small numbers of individuals, any influence of HLA type on TCRB rearrangement was left unresolved. At VDJ recombination sites, patients with type 1 diabetes made fewer insertions and deleted more nucleotides, a pattern implying thymic rearrangement abnormalities. Shorter templates might have been favored by PCR, but patient and control samples were amplified and corrected together, so both groups would have been affected equally by any skew. Naive, central memory and regulatory TCRB repertoires appeared more similar among patients than among healthy donors. Because cDNA was sequenced instead of genomic DNA, highly expressing activated cells could be over-represented, though the groups showed no difference in activation or CD3 levels.

The High Capacity cDNA Reverse Transcription Kit was used to reverse transcribe all of the isolated RNA, meaning that expressed TCRB transcripts were what got sequenced. For stem cell-like memory T cell samples, survey-depth immunoSEQ sequencing was used, averaging about 1 million total reads per sample. Sorted cells were lysed in RLT buffer, and RNA was extracted using DNase-treated RNeasy Micro or Mini kits according to cell number. Each cell subset was processed on its own to prevent cross-contamination, while patient and healthy donor samples were processed together. TCRB sequences were amplified from cDNA with the immunoSEQ multiplex PCR, producing 87-bp fragments spanning the CDR3 region. The amplicons were sequenced using the Illumina HiSeq platform. Under the source paper's analysis protocol: PCR bias was corrected computationally using synthetic template baselines, and reads within Hamming distance 2 were collapsed, with unmergeable singletons discarded. Reads were aligned against IMGT so that V, D and J genes, CDR3 length and insertions or deletions at six rearrangement sites could be assigned. Within each subset, clonotype counts were normalized to sorted cell number, and only after that were true diversity and Gini coefficients computed with the tcR R package. Repertoire sharing was quantified using the overlap coefficient calculated on TCRB nucleotide sequences. Here the immuneACCESS table is served through TCRdb, limited to in-frame sequences with V and J called. Missing clones are a known gap in these copies; in checked studies unresolved V genes cover under half, and the rest lacks a known reason. Clonal size and the V and J genes are those of that table, whereas D and trimming came from the DNA. The sample table lists approximately 110,000 clones, less than 40% of them with a count of one. Of the sample, more than 0.06% is held by the ten largest clones.

From each donor, a single peripheral blood sample of roughly 0.11 L on average was drawn into heparinised tubes. Using a panel that included CD45RO, CCR7, CD25, CD127, CD95 and CD27, naive, central memory, regulatory and stem cell-like memory CD4+ T cells were sorted on a BD FACSAria II. Purity was above 95% for every sorted population. PBMCs were isolated right away by Lymphoprep density gradient centrifugation and were stained directly, without culture. So that batch effects would be minimized, each experiment stained and sorted samples in pairs, pairing one healthy donor with one patient. Remarks on this clone: Its recognized antigen is unknown. Per-nucleotide qualities are absent, and no much larger clonotype sits a single base away.

Specimen: stem cell memory CD4+ T cells from blood. The cell subset or site label of this sample denotes: stem cell-like memory CD4+ T cells. This sequence originates from a woman younger than 30 in good health.

The encoded CDR3 is CASSWDRGETQYF. The sequence in DNA is TGTGCCAGCAGCTGGGACAGGGGAGAGACCCAGTACTTC. The chain is assembled from TRBV7-2 and TRBJ2-5; 10 middle bases align to TRBD1. The cysteine opens and the phenylalanine closes a CDR3 of 13 amino acids. CDR3 DNA only is kept here, 39 bases in frame from base 1. CDR1 SGHTA and CDR2 FQGNSA are derived from the germline V gene. Germline trimming: 4 bases from V, 4 bases from J; junction bases outside gene matches: 0.